The clone carrying this T cell receptor (beta chain) has at least ten counts. The data are from a study of early T cells in non-severe SARS-CoV-2 infection. V shed 4 bases and J shed 4 bases, with 14 bases lying between them. Per the germline V gene, CDR1 is SGHRS and CDR2 is YFSETQ. CDR3 length: 14 amino acids. Attached unique molecular identifiers marked individual cDNA molecules. Each CDR3 protein gets one entry after TCRdb re-called the 5' RACE reads with MiXCR. The sample holds just over 70,000 distinct CDR3 sequences, around 12% seen once. This chain uses TRBV5-1 with TRBJ1-1; D gene unclear. Sequenced: whole blood. The TCR comes from an adult who was a healthcare worker with PCR-confirmed SARS-CoV-2 infection or an uninfected control (not recorded which). The CDR3 bases are TGCGCCAGCAGCCCGGCGGGGATGGGCACTGAAGCTTTCTTT. This translates into CASSPAGMGTEAFF.